The 7 T cell receptor beta chains below were found in one sample sequenced in a study of beta chain features in type 1 diabetes. Isolated RNA was reverse transcribed in full, so expressed TCRB transcripts were sequenced. Assay: immunoSEQ multiplex PCR; the TCRdb copy retains only in-frame clones and omits some. The data show some 270,000 clones, about 8% seen once. The source material was central memory CD4+ T cells from blood. The receptors were sampled from a woman younger than 35 in good health.

This clone was counted a few times. The V and J genes are TRBV5-4 and TRBJ2-7; TRBD1 aligns across 8 bases. With V trimmed by 4 bases and J by 7 bases, 13 bases remained unmatched. The CDR3 runs to 15 residues. Germline CDR1 SGHNT, CDR2 YYREEE (reference sequence). The chain's CDR3 is CASSQGTGHSGEQYF. DNA of the CDR3: TGTGCCAGCAGCCAAGGGACAGGACATTCGGGAGAGCAGTACTTC.

This clone was seen a few times. V is TRBV7-9 and J is TRBJ1-1; 7 positions agree with TRBD1. This CDR3 region has 15 residues. Trimming at V came to 5 bases and at J to 4 bases, leaving 10 bases not matched to a gene. CDR1 and CDR2 (germline): SEHNR, FQNEAQ (reference sequence). CDR3 sequence (DNA): TGTGCCAGCAGCCTTGGAGGGGGCTCAGGCACTGAAGCTTTCTTT. This sequence encodes CASSLGGGSGTEAFF.

This clone was detected many times. The V gene is TRBV21-1, the J gene TRBJ2-3. TRBV21-1 is a pseudogene. The CDR3 has 12 residues. DNA of the CDR3: TGTGCCAGCCGGGACAGCACAGATACGCAGTATTTT. It encodes CASRDSTDTQYF.

This clone was recorded a few times. The gene calls are TRBV28 and TRBJ2-2, with D tentatively TRBD1 or TRBD2 (5 bases each). CDR1 MDHEN and CDR2 SYDVKM come from the germline V gene. The CDR3 contains 13 residues. Trimming removed 10 bases from V and 8 bases from J, with 17 bases in between. This CDR3 reads CATRRGLSGELFF. The CDR3 DNA reads as TGTGCCACGCGCCGGGGCCTCAGTGGGGAGCTGTTTTTT.

This clone was seen many times. The chain is built from TRBV5-6 and TRBJ2-5; tentative D call: TRBD1 (6 bases). V was trimmed by 4 bases and J by 4 bases, leaving 11 bases between them. Germline V gives CDR1 SGHDT, CDR2 YYEEEE. The CDR3 sequence is 13 residues long. Here the CDR3 reads CASSHRERETQYF. DNA of the CDR3: TGTGCCAGCAGCCACAGGGAGCGAGAGACCCAGTACTTC.

The chain couples TRBV7-2 to TRBJ2-5; 7 nucleotides align to TRBD1. This CDR3 has 14 amino acids. Germline V lookup: CDR1 SGHTA, CDR2 FQGNSA. J lost 2 bases, V lost 4 bases, and 4 bases had no gene match. The CDR3 DNA reads TGTGCCAGCAGCTCGGGGACAGTTCAAGAGACCCAGTACTTC. It specifies CASSSGTVQETQYF.

This clone has only a few counts. The CDR3 loop is CASSPSQVFSNQPQHF. CDR3 nucleotides: TGTGCCAGCAGCCCGAGTCAGGTTTTTAGCAATCAGCCCCAGCATTTT. The gene calls are TRBV11-1 and TRBJ1-5; D remains unclear. CDR3 length: 16 amino acids. The germline V gene encodes CDR1 SGHAT and CDR2 FQDESV (reference sequence). Trimming took off 5 bases at V and 0 bases at J, with 14 bases between the two ends. Together with reference TRBV11-1 and TRBJ1-5, the CDR3 gives the full variable domain: EAEVAQSPRYKITEKSQAVAFWCDPISGHATLYWYRQILGQGPELLVQFQDESVVDDSQLPKDRFSAERLKGVDSTLKIQPAELGDSAMYLCASSPSQVFSNQPQHFGDGTRLSIL.